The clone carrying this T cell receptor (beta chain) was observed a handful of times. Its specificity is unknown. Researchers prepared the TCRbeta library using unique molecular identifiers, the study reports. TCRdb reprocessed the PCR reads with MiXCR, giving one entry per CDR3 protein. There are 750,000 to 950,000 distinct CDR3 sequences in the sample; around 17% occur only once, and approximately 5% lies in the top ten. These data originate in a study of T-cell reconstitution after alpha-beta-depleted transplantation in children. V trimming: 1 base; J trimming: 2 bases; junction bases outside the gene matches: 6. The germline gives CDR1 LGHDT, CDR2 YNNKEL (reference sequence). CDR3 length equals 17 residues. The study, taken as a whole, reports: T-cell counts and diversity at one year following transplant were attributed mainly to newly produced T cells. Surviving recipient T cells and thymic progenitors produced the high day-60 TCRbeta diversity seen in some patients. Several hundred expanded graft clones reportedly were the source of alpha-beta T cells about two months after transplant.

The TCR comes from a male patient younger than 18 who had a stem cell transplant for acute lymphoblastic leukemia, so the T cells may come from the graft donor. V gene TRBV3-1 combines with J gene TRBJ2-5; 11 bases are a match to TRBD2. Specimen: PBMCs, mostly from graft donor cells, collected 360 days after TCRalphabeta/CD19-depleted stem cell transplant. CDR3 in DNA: TGTGCCAGCAGCCAAGGGGGGACTAGCGGATGGCAAGAGACCCAGTACTTC. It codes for CASSQGGTSGWQETQYF.